The entry that follows covers one TCR beta chain sequence. The data were taken from a study of control samples from healthy donors and cancer patients. Germline CDR1 ENHRY, CDR2 SYGVKD. V gave up 3 bases and J gave up 0 bases; unmatched junction bases: 9. The CDR3 consists of 18 residues. Repertoires were generated with immunoSEQ multiplex PCR, while TCRdb's copy carries only in-frame clones and drops some. The sample contains 55,000 to 85,000 clones, nearly 90% of which appear only once. The chain couples TRBV10-3 to TRBJ2-1, with TRBD2 matching over 9 bases. This receptor was taken from a man aged 55 to 69 with lung cancer. Sequencing was done on a sample of PBMCs. The CDR3 region has the DNA TGTGCCATCAGTGAATCCAGCGGGGGGCCGAGCTCCTACAATGAGCAGTTCTTC. Amino acids: CAISESSGGPSSYNEQFF.